This is a list of T cell receptor beta chains from one sample in a study of blood T cell repertoires in COVID-19. Profiling relied on immunoSEQ multiplex PCR, and the TCRdb table lists in-frame clones only, not all of them. The sample has roughly 150,000 clones; approximately 88% are singletons. The source material was peripheral blood. The source of these receptors is a human donor in a cohort sampled during active COVID-19. Both conserved end residues are part of each CDR3. D genes are given only for firm matches. Not every row has a clone size; where given, it reads once, few, many or a size class.

j_gene: TRBJ2-4; abundance: NA; d_gene: NA; v_gene: TRBV28; CDR3aa: CASSLWGGQGAKNIQYF; CDR3nt: TGTGCCAGCAGTTTATGGGGGGGGCAGGGCGCCAAAAACATTCAGTACTTC
j_gene: TRBJ2-6; abundance: once; d_gene: NA; v_gene: TRBV6-5; CDR3aa: CASTTQRSGANVLTF; CDR3nt: TGTGCCAGCACCACCCAGCGGTCTGGGGCCAACGTCCTGACTTTC
j_gene: TRBJ1-1; abundance: NA; d_gene: TRBD1; v_gene: TRBV10-3; CDR3aa: CAIRAGTGVFTEAFF; CDR3nt: TGTGCCATCAGAGCCGGGACAGGGGTATTCACTGAAGCTTTCTTT
j_gene: TRBJ1-1; abundance: NA; d_gene: NA; v_gene: TRBV15; CDR3aa: CATSTDPHTEAFF; CDR3nt: TGTGCCACCAGCACAGACCCTCACACTGAAGCTTTCTTT
j_gene: TRBJ2-7; abundance: NA; d_gene: NA; v_gene: TRBV28; CDR3aa: CASSLGGGSYEQYF; CDR3nt: TGTGCCAGCAGTTTGGGAGGGGGGTCCTACGAGCAGTACTTC
j_gene: TRBJ1-4; abundance: NA; d_gene: TRBD1; v_gene: TRBV5-4; CDR3aa: CASSPGQGNEKLFF; CDR3nt: TGTGCCAGCAGCCCGGGACAGGGGAATGAAAAACTGTTTTTT
j_gene: TRBJ1-2; abundance: few; d_gene: NA; v_gene: TRBV5-4; CDR3aa: CASSLGGQYYGYTF; CDR3nt: TGTGCCAGCAGCTTGGGAGGACAGTACTATGGCTACACCTTC
j_gene: TRBJ2-5; abundance: NA; d_gene: NA; v_gene: TRBV2; CDR3aa: CASSAGAETQYF; CDR3nt: TGTGCCAGCAGTGCAGGGGCTGAGACCCAGTACTTC
j_gene: TRBJ2-7; abundance: NA; d_gene: TRBD1; v_gene: TRBV19; CDR3aa: CASSIRGTGEYEQYF; CDR3nt: TGTGCCAGTAGTATTAGAGGGACAGGGGAGTACGAGCAGTACTTC
j_gene: TRBJ2-1; abundance: NA; d_gene: TRBD2; v_gene: TRBV7-2; CDR3aa: CASSLGLAGSSEQFF; CDR3nt: TGTGCCAGCAGCTTAGGACTAGCGGGGAGTAGTGAGCAGTTCTTC
j_gene: TRBJ1-1; abundance: NA; d_gene: NA; v_gene: TRBV30; CDR3aa: CAWSAGKTEAFF; CDR3nt: TGTGCCTGGAGCGCAGGGAAGACTGAAGCTTTCTTT
j_gene: TRBJ2-6; abundance: NA; d_gene: NA; v_gene: TRBV7-3; CDR3aa: CASSLMRQGSSGANVLTF; CDR3nt: TGTGCCAGCAGCTTAATGCGGCAGGGTTCTTCTGGGGCCAACGTCCTGACTTTC
j_gene: TRBJ2-6; abundance: NA; d_gene: TRBD1; v_gene: TRBV2; CDR3aa: CASSGTGQGARAGSGANVLTF; CDR3nt: TGTGCCAGCAGTGGCACGGGACAGGGGGCTAGGGCTGGATCTGGGGCCAACGTCCTGACTTTC
j_gene: TRBJ2-7; abundance: NA; d_gene: NA; v_gene: TRBV4-3; CDR3aa: CASSHGPGGSIHEQYF; CDR3nt: TGCGCCAGCAGCCACGGCCCCGGAGGATCTATACACGAGCAGTACTTC
j_gene: TRBJ2-5; abundance: NA; d_gene: TRBD2; v_gene: TRBV7-2; CDR3aa: CASSVLAGGQETQYF; CDR3nt: TGTGCCAGCAGCGTCTTAGCGGGGGGGCAAGAGACCCAGTACTTC
j_gene: TRBJ2-7; abundance: NA; d_gene: NA; v_gene: TRBV7-9; CDR3aa: CASSSAIPQGSYEQYF; CDR3nt: TGTGCCAGCAGCTCGGCAATCCCACAGGGATCCTACGAGCAGTACTTC
j_gene: TRBJ2-7; abundance: NA; d_gene: NA; v_gene: TRBV28; CDR3aa: CASSQPTGSHYEQYF; CDR3nt: TGTGCCAGCAGTCAACCGACAGGCTCCCACTACGAGCAGTACTTC
j_gene: TRBJ2-2; abundance: NA; d_gene: TRBD2; v_gene: TRBV5-1; CDR3aa: CASSATAGDRELFF; CDR3nt: TGCGCCAGCAGCGCGACCGCGGGAGACAGGGAGCTGTTTTTT
j_gene: TRBJ2-1; abundance: NA; d_gene: NA; v_gene: TRBV30; CDR3aa: CAWSSLVAYNEQFF; CDR3nt: TGTGCCTGGAGTAGTTTAGTCGCCTACAATGAGCAGTTCTTC
j_gene: TRBJ2-7; abundance: NA; d_gene: NA; v_gene: TRBV5-5; CDR3aa: CASSFNSYEQYF; CDR3nt: TGTGCCAGCAGCTTTAACTCCTACGAGCAGTACTTC
j_gene: TRBJ1-2; abundance: NA; d_gene: NA; v_gene: TRBV29-1; CDR3aa: CSVGGGPYGYTF; CDR3nt: TGCAGCGTCGGGGGGGGGCCCTATGGCTACACCTTC
j_gene: TRBJ2-7; abundance: NA; d_gene: NA; v_gene: TRBV7-8; CDR3aa: CASSETGSLFRRGSYEQYF; CDR3nt: TGTGCCAGCAGCGAAACCGGGAGTCTATTTCGACGGGGTTCCTACGAGCAGTACTTC
j_gene: TRBJ2-5; abundance: NA; d_gene: TRBD2; v_gene: TRBV5-1; CDR3aa: CASSLGGLAGFVETQYF; CDR3nt: TGCGCCAGCAGCTTGGGGGGACTAGCGGGGTTCGTAGAGACCCAGTACTTC
j_gene: TRBJ2-7; abundance: NA; d_gene: NA; v_gene: TRBV27; CDR3aa: CASSTLGGYEQYF; CDR3nt: TGTGCCAGCAGCACCCTGGGGGGCTACGAGCAGTACTTC
j_gene: TRBJ1-2; abundance: NA; d_gene: TRBD1; v_gene: TRBV7-8; CDR3aa: CASSLRTGSGYTF; CDR3nt: TGTGCCAGCAGCTTGAGGACAGGGAGTGGCTACACCTTC
j_gene: TRBJ2-5; abundance: NA; d_gene: TRBD1; v_gene: TRBV11-1; CDR3aa: CASSSTGGGAETQYF; CDR3nt: TGTGCCAGCAGCTCGACAGGGGGCGGGGCGGAGACCCAGTACTTC
j_gene: TRBJ1-2; abundance: NA; d_gene: TRBD1; v_gene: TRBV6-5; CDR3aa: CASRKQGAANYGYTF; CDR3nt: TGTGCCAGCAGGAAACAGGGGGCAGCTAACTATGGCTACACCTTC
j_gene: TRBJ2-1; abundance: NA; d_gene: TRBD2; v_gene: TRBV11-2; CDR3aa: CASSPLAGGRHEQFF; CDR3nt: TGTGCCAGCAGCCCACTAGCGGGGGGGCGTCATGAGCAGTTCTTC
j_gene: TRBJ2-7; abundance: once; d_gene: NA; v_gene: TRBV6-2/TRBV6-3; CDR3aa: CASSYSNTGSISYEQYF; CDR3nt: TGTGCCAGCAGTTACTCGAACACAGGGTCCATATCCTACGAGCAGTACTTC
j_gene: TRBJ1-6; abundance: NA; d_gene: TRBD1; v_gene: TRBV5-6; CDR3aa: CASSYTGGSYNSPLHF; CDR3nt: TGTGCCAGCAGCTACACAGGGGGATCCTATAATTCACCCCTCCACTTT
j_gene: TRBJ2-7; abundance: few; d_gene: NA; v_gene: TRBV5-6; CDR3aa: CASSLKDNEQYF; CDR3nt: TGTGCCAGCAGCTTGAAGGACAACGAGCAGTACTTC
j_gene: TRBJ2-7; abundance: NA; d_gene: TRBD2; v_gene: TRBV6-5; CDR3aa: CASSPVAGALYEQYF; CDR3nt: TGTGCCAGCAGTCCTGTAGCGGGGGCCCTCTACGAGCAGTACTTC
j_gene: TRBJ2-1; abundance: NA; d_gene: NA; v_gene: TRBV6-6; CDR3aa: CASSYSGGSSYNEQFF; CDR3nt: TGTGCCAGCAGTTACTCTGGGGGGAGCTCCTACAATGAGCAGTTCTTC